What follows is one T cell receptor beta chain and its context. The sample originates from a study of T-cell reconstitution after alpha-beta-depleted transplantation in children. J was trimmed by 3 bases and V by 5 bases; bases with no gene match: 16. The CDR3 covers 17 residues. The V gene's germline CDR1 is SGHTA and CDR2 FQGNSA. As it was prepared, the TCRbeta library received unique molecular identifiers. TCRdb recomputed calls from the PCR reads with MiXCR, one row per CDR3 protein. This table holds approximately 350,000 distinct CDR3 sequences, about 9.3% found once. The clonotype originates from a human donor who donated a stem cell graft to a child with acute lymphoblastic leukemia. This chain uses TRBV7-2 with TRBJ2-7, with 7 bases aligning to TRBD2. Material: PBMCs from the stem cell graft donor, obtained from the stem cell graft. The CDR3: CASSPVGRGRAYYEQYF. DNA for the CDR3: TGTGCCAGCAGCCCTGTAGGGAGGGGACGAGCCTACTACGAGCAGTACTTC.